This T cell receptor beta chain emerged from a study of blood T cell repertoires in COVID-19. About the research overall: COVID-19 samples, acute and convalescent, were from the United States, Italy and Spain. From T cells, B-cell-depleted T cells, or PBMCs came the material, which was cDNA or gDNA.

The ends were cut back, 6 bases at V and 5 bases at J, with 13 bases in the middle. CDR3 length equals 13 residues. Per germline, CDR1 LGHNT and CDR2 FRNRAP. In the authors' workflow: Reference gene primer amplification gave nucleated cell count estimates. Produced via immunoSEQ multiplex PCR; TCRdb's table is partial and in-frame only. Clone size and V and J calls were adopted from that table, with D and trimming inferred from the DNA. The table includes 150,000 to 200,000 clones, roughly nine tenths detected once. Sequenced: peripheral blood. The chain is built from TRBV12-5 and TRBJ2-5, with D perhaps TRBD2 (6 bases). This sequence originates from a man aged 18 to 29 who had recovered from COVID-19. The CDR3 DNA reads TGTGCTAGTGGCCCCTCTAGCGAGGAGACCCAGTACTTC. Its protein product is CASGPSSEETQYF. The complete variable domain, with remaining parts taken from reference TRBV12-5 and TRBJ2-5, reads DARVTQTPRHKVTEMGQEVTMRCQPILGHNTVFWYRQTMMQGLELLAYFRNRAPLDDSGMPKDRFSAEMPDATLATLKIQPSEPRDSAVYFCASGPSSEETQYFGPGTRLLVL.